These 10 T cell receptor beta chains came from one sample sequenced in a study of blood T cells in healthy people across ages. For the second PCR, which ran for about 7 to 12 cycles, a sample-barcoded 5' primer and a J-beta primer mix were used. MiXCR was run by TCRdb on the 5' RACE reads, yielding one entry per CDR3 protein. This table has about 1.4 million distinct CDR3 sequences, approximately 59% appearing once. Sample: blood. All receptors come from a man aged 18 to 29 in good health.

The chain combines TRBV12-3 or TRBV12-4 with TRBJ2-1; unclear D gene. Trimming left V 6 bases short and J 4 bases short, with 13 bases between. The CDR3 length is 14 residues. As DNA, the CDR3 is TGTGCCAGCAGCACCAGACGCTTGTACAATGAGCAGTTCTTC. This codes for CASSTRRLYNEQFF.

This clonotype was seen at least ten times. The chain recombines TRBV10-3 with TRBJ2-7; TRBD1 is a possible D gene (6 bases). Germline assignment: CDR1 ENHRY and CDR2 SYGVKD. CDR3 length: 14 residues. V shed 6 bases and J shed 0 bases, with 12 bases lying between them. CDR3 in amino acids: CAIRDSESSYEQYF. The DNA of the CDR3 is TGTGCCATCAGGGACAGTGAAAGCTCCTACGAGCAGTACTTC.

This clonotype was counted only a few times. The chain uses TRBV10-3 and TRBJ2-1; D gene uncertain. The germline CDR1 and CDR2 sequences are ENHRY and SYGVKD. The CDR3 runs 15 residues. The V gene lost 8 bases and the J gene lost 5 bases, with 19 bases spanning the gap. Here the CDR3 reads CAISHKVTDDNEQFF. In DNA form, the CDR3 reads TGTGCCATCTCTCACAAAGTCACAGACGACAATGAGCAGTTCTTC.

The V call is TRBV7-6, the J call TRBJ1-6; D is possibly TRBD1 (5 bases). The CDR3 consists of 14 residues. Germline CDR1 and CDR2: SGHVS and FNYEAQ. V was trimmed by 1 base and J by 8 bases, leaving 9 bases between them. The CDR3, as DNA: TGTGCCAGCAGCTTAGGACAGAGGGATTCACCCCTCCACTTT. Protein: CASSLGQRDSPLHF. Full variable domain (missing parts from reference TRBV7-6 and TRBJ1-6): GAGVSQSPRYKVTKRGQDVALRCDPISGHVSLYWYRQALGQGPEFLTYFNYEAQQDKSGLPNDRFSAERPEGSISTLTIQRTEQRDSAMYRCASSLGQRDSPLHFGNGTRLTVT.

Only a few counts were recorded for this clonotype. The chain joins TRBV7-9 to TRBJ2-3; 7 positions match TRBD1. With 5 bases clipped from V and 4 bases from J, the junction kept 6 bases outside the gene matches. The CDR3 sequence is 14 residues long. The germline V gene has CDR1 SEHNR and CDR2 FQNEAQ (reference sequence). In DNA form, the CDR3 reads TGTGCCAGCAGCGCCACAGGGGTTCCAGATACGCAGTATTTT. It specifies CASSATGVPDTQYF.

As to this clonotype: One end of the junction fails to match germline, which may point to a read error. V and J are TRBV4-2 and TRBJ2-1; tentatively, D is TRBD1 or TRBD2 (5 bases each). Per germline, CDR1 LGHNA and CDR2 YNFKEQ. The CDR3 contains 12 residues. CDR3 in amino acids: CASSQGGYDQFF. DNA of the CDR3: TGTGCCAGCAGCCAAGGGGGGTATGATCAGTTCTTC.

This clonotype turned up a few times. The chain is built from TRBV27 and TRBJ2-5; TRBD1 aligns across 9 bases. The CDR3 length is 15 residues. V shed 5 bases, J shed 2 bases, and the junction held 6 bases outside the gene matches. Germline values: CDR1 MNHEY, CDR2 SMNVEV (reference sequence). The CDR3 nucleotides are TGTGCCAGCAGTCCACTAGGGACAGGGCAAGAGACCCAGTACTTC. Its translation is CASSPLGTGQETQYF.

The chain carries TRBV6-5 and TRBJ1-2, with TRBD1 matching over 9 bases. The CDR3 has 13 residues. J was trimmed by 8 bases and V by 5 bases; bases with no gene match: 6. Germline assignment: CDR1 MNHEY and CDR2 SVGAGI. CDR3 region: CASSRQGVGGYTF. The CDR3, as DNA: TGTGCCAGCAGTCGACAGGGGGTTGGGGGCTACACCTTC.

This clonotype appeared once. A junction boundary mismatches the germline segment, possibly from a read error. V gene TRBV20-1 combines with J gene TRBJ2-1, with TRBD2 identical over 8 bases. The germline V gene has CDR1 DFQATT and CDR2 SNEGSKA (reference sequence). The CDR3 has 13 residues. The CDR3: CSARESSGTRVGF. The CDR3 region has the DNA TGCAGTGCTAGAGAATCCTCGGGGACTAGAGTCGGCTTC.

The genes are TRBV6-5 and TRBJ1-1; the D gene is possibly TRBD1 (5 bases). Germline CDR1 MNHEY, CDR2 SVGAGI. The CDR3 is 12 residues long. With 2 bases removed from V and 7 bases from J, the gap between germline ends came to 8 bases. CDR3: CASSYRDGEAFF. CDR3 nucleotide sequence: TGTGCCAGCAGTTACCGGGACGGTGAAGCTTTCTTT.